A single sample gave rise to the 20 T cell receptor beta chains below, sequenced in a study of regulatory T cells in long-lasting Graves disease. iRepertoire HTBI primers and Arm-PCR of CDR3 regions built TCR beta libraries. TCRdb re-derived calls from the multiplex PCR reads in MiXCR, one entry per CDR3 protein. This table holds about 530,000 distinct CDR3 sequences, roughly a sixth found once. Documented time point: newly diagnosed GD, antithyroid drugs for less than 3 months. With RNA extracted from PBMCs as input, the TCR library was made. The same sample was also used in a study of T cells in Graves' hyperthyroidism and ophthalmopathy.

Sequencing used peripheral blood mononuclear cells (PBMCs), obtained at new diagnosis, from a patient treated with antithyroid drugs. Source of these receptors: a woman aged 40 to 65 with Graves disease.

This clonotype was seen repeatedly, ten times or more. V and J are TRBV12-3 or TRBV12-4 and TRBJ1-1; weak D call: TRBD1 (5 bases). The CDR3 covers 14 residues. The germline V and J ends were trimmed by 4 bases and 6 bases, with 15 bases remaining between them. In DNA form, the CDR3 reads TGTGCCAGCAGTTACGTGGGGGGTGGGTCTGAAGCTTTCTTT. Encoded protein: CASSYVGGGSEAFF.

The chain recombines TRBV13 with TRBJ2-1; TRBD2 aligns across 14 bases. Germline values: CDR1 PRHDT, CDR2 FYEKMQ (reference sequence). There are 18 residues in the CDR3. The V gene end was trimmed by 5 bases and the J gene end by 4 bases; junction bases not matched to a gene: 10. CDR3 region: CASSHHKTSGGAYNEQFF. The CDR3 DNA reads TGTGCCAGCAGCCATCATAAGACTAGCGGGGGGGCGTACAATGAGCAGTTCTTC.

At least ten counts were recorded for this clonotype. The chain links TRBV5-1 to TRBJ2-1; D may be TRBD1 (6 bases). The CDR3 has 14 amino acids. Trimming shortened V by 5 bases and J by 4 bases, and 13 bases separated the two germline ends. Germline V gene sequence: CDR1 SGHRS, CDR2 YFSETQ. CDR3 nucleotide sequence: TGCGCCAGCAGTGGACAGTCCGTTTACAATGAGCAGTTCTTC. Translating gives CASSGQSVYNEQFF.

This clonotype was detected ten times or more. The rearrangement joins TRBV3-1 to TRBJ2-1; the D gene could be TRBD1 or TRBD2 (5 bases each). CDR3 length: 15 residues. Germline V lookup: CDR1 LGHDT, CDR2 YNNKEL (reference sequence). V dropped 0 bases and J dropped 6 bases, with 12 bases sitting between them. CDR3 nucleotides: TGTGCCAGCAGCCAAGATGGGGCGAGCGGCAATGAGCAGTTCTTC. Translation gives CASSQDGASGNEQFF.

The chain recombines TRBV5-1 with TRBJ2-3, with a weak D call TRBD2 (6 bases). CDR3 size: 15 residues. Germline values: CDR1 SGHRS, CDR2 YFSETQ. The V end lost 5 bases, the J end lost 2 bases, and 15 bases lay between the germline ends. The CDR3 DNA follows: TGCGCCAGCAGTCGAGGGGAGCGGGTCACAGATACGCAGTATTTT. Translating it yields CASSRGERVTDTQYF.

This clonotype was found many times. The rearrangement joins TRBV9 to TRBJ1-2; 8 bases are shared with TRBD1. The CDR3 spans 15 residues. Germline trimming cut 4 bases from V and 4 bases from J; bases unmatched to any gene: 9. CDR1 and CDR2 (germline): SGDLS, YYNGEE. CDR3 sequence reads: CASSPRTGLGYGYTF. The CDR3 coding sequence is TGTGCCAGCAGCCCACGGACAGGGCTTGGCTATGGCTACACCTTC.

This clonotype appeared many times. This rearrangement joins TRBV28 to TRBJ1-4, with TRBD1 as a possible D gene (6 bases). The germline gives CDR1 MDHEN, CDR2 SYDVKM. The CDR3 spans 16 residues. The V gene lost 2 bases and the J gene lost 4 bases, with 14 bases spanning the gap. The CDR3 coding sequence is TGTGCCAGCAGTTTACGGGGGGCACGGGGTAATGAAAAACTGTTTTTT. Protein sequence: CASSLRGARGNEKLFF.

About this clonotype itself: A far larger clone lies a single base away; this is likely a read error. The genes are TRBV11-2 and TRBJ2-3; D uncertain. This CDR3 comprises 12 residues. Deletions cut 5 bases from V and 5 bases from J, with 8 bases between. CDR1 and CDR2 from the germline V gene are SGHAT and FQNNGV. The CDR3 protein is CASSPFGDTQYF. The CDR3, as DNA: TGTGCCAGCAGCCCTTTTGGAGATACGCAGTATTTT.

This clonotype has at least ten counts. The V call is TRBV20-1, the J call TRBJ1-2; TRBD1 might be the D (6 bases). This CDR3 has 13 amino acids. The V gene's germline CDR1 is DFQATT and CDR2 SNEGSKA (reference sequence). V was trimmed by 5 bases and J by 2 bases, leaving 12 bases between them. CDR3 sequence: CSAGPDRNYGYTF. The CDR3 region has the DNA TGCAGTGCTGGGCCGGACAGAAACTATGGCTACACCTTC.

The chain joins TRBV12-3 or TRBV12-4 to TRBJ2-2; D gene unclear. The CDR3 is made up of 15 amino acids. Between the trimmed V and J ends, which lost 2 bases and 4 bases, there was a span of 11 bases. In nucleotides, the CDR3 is TGTGCCAGCAGTTTAAAGAGAAGTAGCACCGGGGAGCTGTTTTTT. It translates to CASSLKRSSTGELFF.

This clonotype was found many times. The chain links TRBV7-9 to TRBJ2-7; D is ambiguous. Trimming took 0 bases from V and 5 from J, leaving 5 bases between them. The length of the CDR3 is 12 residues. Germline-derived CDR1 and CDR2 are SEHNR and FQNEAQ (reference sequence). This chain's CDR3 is CASSLAMDEQYF. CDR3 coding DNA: TGTGCCAGCAGCTTAGCGATGGACGAGCAGTACTTC. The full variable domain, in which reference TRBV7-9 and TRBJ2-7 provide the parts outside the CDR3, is DTGVSQNPRHKITKRGQNVTFRCDPISEHNRLYWYRQTLGQGPEFLTYFQNEAQLEKSRLLSDRFSAERPKGSFSTLEIQRTEQGDSAMYLCASSLAMDEQYFGPGTRLTVT.

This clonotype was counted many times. The CDR3 region has the DNA TGTGCCAGCAGCCCTACTAGCGGCACCGGGGAGCTGTTTTTT. Translated, it gives CASSPTSGTGELFF. The chain employs TRBV12-3 or TRBV12-4 and TRBJ2-2, with 8 bases identical to TRBD2. The CDR3 sequence is 14 residues long. The V segment lost 6 bases and the J segment 4 bases; nucleotides outside the gene matches: 4.

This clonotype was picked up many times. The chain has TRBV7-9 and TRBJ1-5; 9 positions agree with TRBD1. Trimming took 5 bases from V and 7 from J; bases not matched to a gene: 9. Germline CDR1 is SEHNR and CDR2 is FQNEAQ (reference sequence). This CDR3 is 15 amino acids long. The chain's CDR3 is CASSQLTGGGQPQHF. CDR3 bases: TGTGCCAGCAGCCAATTGACAGGGGGTGGGCAGCCCCAGCATTTT.

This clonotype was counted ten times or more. CDR3 bases: TGTGCCAGCAGGATCCGAGCGGCAGATACGCAGTATTTT. Translated: CASRIRAADTQYF. V is TRBV12-3 or TRBV12-4 and J is TRBJ2-3, with D maybe TRBD2 (5 bases). The CDR3 loop spans 13 amino acids. The V and J ends lost 6 bases and 4 bases respectively, with 11 bases between them.

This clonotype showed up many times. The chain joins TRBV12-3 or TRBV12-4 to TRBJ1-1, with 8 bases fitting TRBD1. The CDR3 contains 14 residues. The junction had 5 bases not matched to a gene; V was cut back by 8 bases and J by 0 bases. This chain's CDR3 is CASRPDRVNTEAFF. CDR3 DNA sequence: TGTGCCAGCCGTCCGGACAGGGTGAACACTGAAGCTTTCTTT.

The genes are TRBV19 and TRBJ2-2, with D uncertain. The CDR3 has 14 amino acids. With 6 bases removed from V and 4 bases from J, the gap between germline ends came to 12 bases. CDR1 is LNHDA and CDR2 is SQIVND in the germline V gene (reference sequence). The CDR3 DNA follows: TGTGCCAGTAGATTCGGATCTGGCACCGGGGAGCTGTTTTTT. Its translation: CASRFGSGTGELFF.

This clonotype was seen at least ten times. The CDR3 protein is CASNHRGSYEQYF. As DNA, the CDR3 is TGTGCCAGCAATCACAGGGGATCCTACGAGCAGTACTTC. V and J are TRBV27 and TRBJ2-7; TRBD1 agrees at 7 bases. CDR3 length: 13 residues. The germline gives CDR1 MNHEY, CDR2 SMNVEV (reference sequence). After removal of 7 bases from V and 1 base from J, the junction contained 4 bases not matched to a gene.

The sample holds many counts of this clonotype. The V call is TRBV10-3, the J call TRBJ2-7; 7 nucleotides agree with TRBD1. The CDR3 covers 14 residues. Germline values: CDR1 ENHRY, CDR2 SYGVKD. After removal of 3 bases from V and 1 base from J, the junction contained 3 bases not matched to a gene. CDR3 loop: CAISDPGQSYEQYF. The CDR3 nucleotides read TGTGCCATCAGTGACCCGGGACAGTCCTACGAGCAGTACTTC.

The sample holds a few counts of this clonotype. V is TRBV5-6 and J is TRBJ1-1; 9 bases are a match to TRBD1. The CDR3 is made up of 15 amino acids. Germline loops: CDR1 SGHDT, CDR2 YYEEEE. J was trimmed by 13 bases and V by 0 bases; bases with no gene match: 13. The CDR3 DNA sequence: TGTGCCAGCAGCTTGGCGATGGGCGGGACAGGGTACGTTTTCTTT. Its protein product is CASSLAMGGTGYVFF. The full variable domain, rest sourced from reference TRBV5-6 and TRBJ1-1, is DAGVTQSPTHLIKTRGQQVTLRCSPKSGHDTVSWYQQALGQGPQFIFQYYEEEERQRGNFPDRFSGHQFPNYSSELNVNALLLGDSALYLCASSLAMGGTGYVFFGQGTRLTVV.

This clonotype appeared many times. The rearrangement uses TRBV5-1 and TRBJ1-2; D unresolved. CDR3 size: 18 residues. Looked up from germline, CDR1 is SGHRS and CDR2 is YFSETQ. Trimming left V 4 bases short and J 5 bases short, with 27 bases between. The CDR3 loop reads CASSQALSGVVGSYGYTF. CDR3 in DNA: TGCGCCAGCAGCCAGGCCCTGAGCGGAGTGGTAGGGTCGTATGGCTACACCTTC. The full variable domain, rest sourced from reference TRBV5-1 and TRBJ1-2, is KAGVTQTPRYLIKTRGQQVTLSCSPISGHRSVSWYQQTPGQGLQFLFEYFSETQRNKGNFPGRFSGRQFSNSRSEMNVSTLELGDSALYLCASSQALSGVVGSYGYTFGSGTRLTVV.